The present T cell receptor beta chain was sequenced within a study of cytomegalovirus exposure and HLA in healthy donors (dated by TCRdb to the late 2010s). Study-level background: In an earlier analysis of some 610 of the donors, 276 Gb of sequence data and 100 million or so unique TCR beta sequences from 150 million to 200 million T cells were reported. Four to six DR-DQ haplotypes were handled as single units for association and clustering, since linkage in the cohort was strong. An earlier analysis of several hundred of the donors applied high-throughput TCR beta sequencing to assess whether each TCR beta V gene segment acted as functional or pseudogenic. Besides the first cohort of under 700 subjects, a separate validation cohort made up of 120 different subjects was used. Donor age, sex, ethnicity and CMV serostatus were compiled together with the repertoire data. The study profiled the T cell repertoires of around 700 subjects by immunosequencing and related them to cytomegalovirus serostatus. A later analysis re-examined previously published TCR beta repertoires from 600 to 700 donors and added high-resolution HLA genotyping to investigate patterns of TCR occurrence. The later analysis used no new phenotypic data to find candidate immune exposures, relying instead on TCR beta sequences and their occurrence across donors. All discovery cohort repertoires had been generated on a single sequencing platform. HLA typing covered class I and class II loci at four-digit resolution. The study combined high-throughput TCR immunosequencing, statistical association of individual TCRs with disease status, and machine learning to predict cytomegalovirus infection status. On average, about 200,000 unique TCR beta nucleotide sequences were sequenced per donor among several hundred genotyped donors of the cohort, with 15% to 20% of those sequences being non-productive. Of the roughly 400 genotyped donors, 81% were placed in the genetic ancestry cluster associated with self-reported Caucasian donors. A later genetic analysis took genome-wide SNP genotypes for about 55% of the 666 donors and used that subset as a discovery cohort. The aim of the study was to test whether cataloging public T cell receptors could identify signatures of past pathogen exposure. Typing coverage varied by locus: about 620-630 donors for A, B, C, DRB1 and DQB1; more than 500 for DQA1; some 610 for DPA1; roughly 470 for DPB1. Roughly 300 gigabases of sequencing data and around 88 million unique TCR sequences made up an early release that covered nearly 650 HLA-typed donors. The paper as a whole reports these results and caveats: Immune exposure information for the cohort was limited to CMV serostatus. Because some donors lacked HLA typing at each locus, the association tests relied only on the typed subset. A later analysis found that TCR association rates varied across HLA loci, with DRB1 alleles showing the most associated TCRs and HLA-C alleles the fewest. Some IMGT-functional V segments, including TRBV6-2 and TRBV6-3, could not be told apart with the 87-base-pair reads, so those segments were excluded. The study listed 150 to 200 TCR beta chains as associated with cytomegalovirus. Most TCR sequences were observed very rarely across donors, whereas some public TCRs were present in many individuals. In a later analysis, most CMV-associated TCR beta chains were found to appear HLA-restricted, with HLA associations seemingly driven largely by CMV exposure. Cytomegalovirus status was reported to be diagnosed by the classifier with high specificity and sensitivity in both the original and validation cohorts. Sequencing depth was assumed to be roughly uniform across donors in the presence/absence analyses, though that assumption may not hold. In a later analysis, around 17,000 TCR beta sequences were associated with specific HLA alleles at a false discovery rate of 0.05. When HLA alleles, especially DR and DQ, strongly co-occurred, attributing TCR associations to individual alleles was difficult. It was suggested by the authors that the approach could potentially be generalized to other disease states and immunological phenotypes. Because counts were too low, roughly 18 rarely observed V segments, including chromosome 9 orphons, were left out of the earlier analysis of 587 of the donors. A few of the identified cytomegalovirus-associated TCR beta chains were confirmed in vitro to be specific for cytomegalovirus antigens. Correlated functional status among segregating V segments might be attributable to linkage disequilibrium, but an unknown experimental factor could not be ruled out. A group of highly shared sequence variants was considered likely to be a technical artifact of the sequencing pipeline. In an earlier analysis of fewer than 750 of the donors, most TCR beta V segments were observed in productive rearrangements about 90% or about 30% of the time, broadly matching IMGT annotations. A later analysis found that HLA-associated TCR beta chains were more clonally expanded and had lower generation probabilities than equally common non-associated chains. According to a later analysis, parvovirus B19, influenza, CMV and Epstein-Barr virus appeared linked to several top co-occurrence clusters. The cohort was sequenced for TCR beta chains only, and without alpha or paired-chain data the features that could be detected were limited. A further reported finding was that TCR beta sequences accurately predicted the HLA-A and HLA-B alleles for most subjects in the first cohort. Compared with the approximately 700-donor mean, donors in an Asian-associated ancestry cluster had fewer N-insertions in productive TCRs, according to a later genetic analysis. In a later genetic analysis, a missense DCLRE1C variant was associated with V-gene and J-gene trimming of TCR beta chains, and the association was replicated in an independent cohort.

The cohort comprised 670 or so healthy bone marrow donors. All cohort members were sampled while nominally healthy, although unrecorded immune exposures were likely present. The donor tested CMV seropositive and was one of the 289 seropositive cohort members. Each donor provided a peripheral blood sample, and peripheral blood mononuclear cells were used for TCR beta sequencing. Genomic DNA was extracted from the blood cell samples with the Qiagen DNeasy Blood Extraction Kit. Receptor amplification or capture employed the immunoSEQ multiplex PCR assay. For the multiplex PCR, a mixture combining 60 forward primers for TCR Vbeta segments and 13 reverse primers for TCR Jbeta segments was used. The CDR3 region of rearranged TCR beta genes was amplified from genomic DNA with a multiplex PCR assay. On the Illumina HiSeq System, the amplified TCR beta libraries were sequenced as 87-base-pair reads. Regarding the original processing steps: A later analysis counted tens of millions of unique TCR beta chains across the 640 or so repertoires, and about 10 million of these chains were shared by at least two donors. To remove PCR and sequencing errors, raw reads were error-corrected and collapsed into unique sequences using a nearest-neighbor algorithm that merged closely related sequences. Alignment of CDR3 sequences to IMGT reference sequences was used to assign V, D and J gene segments. For a sequence to be retained, a match of at least six nucleotides to both a V gene segment and a J gene segment was required. Rearrangements were called productive when the CDR3 lacked stop codons and stayed in frame with V and J; all others were non-productive. CDR3 was defined according to IMGT convention as the region running from the second conserved V-encoded cysteine to the conserved J-encoded phenylalanine. The earlier analysis of about 610 of the donors excluded any sequence lacking an unambiguous match to a single V gene segment. In an earlier analysis of 587 of the donors, a V segment was called functional when productive rearrangements were above 56.7%, and segregating when the standard deviation between donors exceeded 5%. To diagnose cytomegalovirus status from the catalog of TCR beta chain sequences, a statistical classification framework was built. V and J gene assignment, in a later analysis, came from comparing TCR nucleotide sequences with IMGT/GENE-DB human TR gene sequences. A later analysis assigned CDR3 sequences and most-parsimonious VDJ recombination scenarios with the TCRdist pipeline. In a later analysis, every TCR beta chain was defined by the combination of its CDR3 amino acid sequence and its V-gene family, and reads without a unique V-gene family were dropped. As a way to deal with suspected cross-contamination and a sequencing artifact, a later analysis dropped more than 500 nucleotide sequences that were highly shared and had low generation probability. In a later analysis, a clonal expansion index was calculated for each public chain from normalized within-repertoire ranks of inferred template counts. Generation probabilities in a later analysis came from a VDJ recombination model fitted to out-of-frame rearrangements, and those results were checked against IGoR. Hypergeometric tests were used in a later analysis to score TCR-TCR, TCR-HLA and TCR-CMV co-occurrence, with a repertoire-size bias correction applied to the TCR pairs. A later analysis estimated false discovery rates by permuting HLA or CMV assignments 20 times. In a later analysis, co-occurring TCRs were grouped using DBSCAN, with TCRdist sequence similarity added in when clustering inside HLA-allele-positive subsets. Repertoires with fewer than 30,000 or more than 120,000 public chains were left out of co-occurrence clustering, as were a few repertoires with anomalous nucleotide sharing. Not all clones reach the TCRdb copy of this immuneACCESS table, which keeps in-frame sequences only. Checked studies attribute under half of the gap to unresolved V genes and leave the rest unexplained. V and J calls and clone size are given by that table; D and trimming were obtained from the DNA. This sample gives under 150,000 clones in total; approximately 85% of them show up just once. The top ten hold over 9% of the sample.

The V end gives up 3 bases and the J end 3 bases, leaving 19 bases in the junction not matched to a gene. There are 19 amino acids in the CDR3, from cysteine to phenylalanine inclusive. The retained sequence is limited to the CDR3, 57 bases, with the frame set at the first base. In the germline V gene, CDR1 corresponds to SQVTM and CDR2 to ANQGSEA. As to this clone: Its antigen remains undetermined. No much larger clone is present one base from it, and per-base qualities are unavailable.

Sequenced input: PBMCs. The chain employs TRBV29-1 and TRBJ1-2; 10 middle bases align to TRBD1. The TCR comes from a male donor in good health and CMV-seropositive. The CDR3 region has the sequence CSVDRGVSGGTGADYGYTF. The bases are TGCAGCGTTGATCGGGGAGTCTCGGGGGGGACAGGGGCCGACTATGGCTACACCTTC.